The clone carrying this TCR beta chain occurred once. TCRdb's copy holds only in-frame clones and misses some; the assay was immunoSEQ multiplex PCR. This repertoire shows tens of thousands of clones, around four fifths found once; its top ten account for 9% to 13%. These data originate in a study of T cell responses to AZD1222 COVID-19 vaccine. Germline CDR1 LNHDA, CDR2 SQIVND (reference sequence). The CDR3 runs to 13 residues. V lost 8 bases and J 5 bases, leaving 13 bases between the germline ends. The sequences come from peripheral blood, collected on day 0 of AZD1222 vaccination. This clonotype was obtained from an adult in good health. The chain is built from TRBV19 and TRBJ1-5, with D possibly being TRBD1 (6 bases). The CDR3 sequence: CASSMGAYQPQHF. The CDR3 DNA is TGTGCCAGTTCAATGGGGGCCTATCAGCCCCAGCATTTT.